These 23 T cell receptor beta chains were sequenced from one sample in a study of T cell responses to AZD1222 COVID-19 vaccine. Produced via immunoSEQ multiplex PCR; TCRdb's table is partial and in-frame only. The sample includes over 150,000 clones, 90% of them seen just once. Source: peripheral blood, taken on day 0 of AZD1222 vaccination. Receptor source: an adult in good health.

The chain carries TRBV7-8 and TRBJ1-5; the D is unclear. V shed 1 base and J shed 3 bases, with 13 bases lying between them. Germline CDR1 reads SGHVS; CDR2 reads FQNEAQ. The CDR3 runs 16 residues. This CDR3 is CASSLEGGTPNQPQHF. The CDR3 DNA reads as TGTGCCAGCAGCTTAGAGGGCGGAACCCCCAATCAGCCCCAGCATTTT.

The chain's CDR3 is CASSPLGGDPSYEQYF. The CDR3 DNA reads as TGTGCCAGCTCACCGTTGGGGGGGGATCCCTCCTACGAGCAGTACTTC. The chain joins TRBV18 to TRBJ2-7, with 7 bases lining up with TRBD2. The V gene's germline CDR1 is KGHSH and CDR2 LQKENI. V lost 3 bases, J lost 0 bases, and 8 bases stayed unmatched. There are 16 residues in the CDR3.

V is TRBV27 and J is TRBJ1-2, with 9 positions matching TRBD1. Germline V CDR1 and CDR2: MNHEY, SMNVEV (reference sequence). This CDR3 has 17 amino acids. The trim removed 0 bases at V and 5 bases at J, leaving 10 bases unmatched. The CDR3 DNA reads as TGTGCCAGCAGTTTATCCCACCGGGACAGGGATCCATATGGCTACACCTTC. Protein: CASSLSHRDRDPYGYTF.

The chain employs TRBV5-6 and TRBJ1-5; 9 bases map to TRBD1. Trimming removed 2 bases from V and 6 bases from J; junction bases left unmatched: 6. The CDR3 has 15 residues. CDR1 SGHDT and CDR2 YYEEEE come from the germline V gene. CDR3 coding DNA: TGTGCCAGCAGCTTACAGGGGGCCGGGGGTCAGCCCCAGCATTTT. Protein sequence: CASSLQGAGGQPQHF.

The V call is TRBV7-6, the J call TRBJ2-1, with TRBD2 as a possible D gene (5 bases). Germline V gives CDR1 SGHVS, CDR2 FNYEAQ. Trimming took off 8 bases at V and 2 bases at J, with 16 bases between the two ends. This CDR3 is 15 amino acids long. CDR3 DNA: TGTGCCAGCTCCCCACTAGTGGTAGCCTACAATGAGCAGTTCTTC. It encodes CASSPLVVAYNEQFF. The full variable domain, with the rest looked up from reference TRBV7-6 and TRBJ2-1, is GAGVSQSPRYKVTKRGQDVALRCDPISGHVSLYWYRQALGQGPEFLTYFNYEAQQDKSGLPNDRFSAERPEGSISTLTIQRTEQRDSAMYRCASSPLVVAYNEQFFGPGTRLTVL.

This clone was observed a few times. CDR3 in amino acids: CASSLSLLLAGGHNEQFF. DNA of the CDR3: TGCGCCAGCAGCTTGTCCCTTTTGCTAGCGGGGGGGCACAATGAGCAGTTCTTC. V usage is TRBV5-1 and J usage is TRBJ2-1, with 12 bases matching TRBD2. Germline V gene data show CDR1 as SGHRS and CDR2 as YFSETQ. CDR3 size: 18 residues. V shed 1 base, J shed 5 bases, and the junction held 10 bases outside the gene matches.

The V gene is TRBV6-2 or TRBV6-3, the J gene TRBJ2-1; 13 bases are a match to TRBD2. Germline CDR1 is MNHEY and CDR2 is SVGEGT. This CDR3 comprises 14 residues. Losses at the gene ends were 6 bases for V and 6 bases for J; bases not matched to a gene: 2. The CDR3 sequence: CASSRTSGGNEQFF. The CDR3 nucleotides read TGTGCCAGCAGCCGGACTAGCGGGGGCAATGAGCAGTTCTTC.

The chain uses TRBV6-1 and TRBJ2-3; D remains ambiguous. The CDR3 has 12 residues. V lost 3 bases and J 8 bases, leaving 9 bases between the germline ends. Germline values: CDR1 MNHNS, CDR2 SASEGT. The CDR3 DNA follows: TGTGCCAGCAGTGATATGGTGGGTACGCAGTATTTT. Translating gives CASSDMVGTQYF.

This chain joins TRBV19 and TRBJ2-5, with TRBD1 as a possible D gene (5 bases). Germline V gene data show CDR1 as LNHDA and CDR2 as SQIVND (reference sequence). This CDR3 has 15 residues. Trimming took off 5 bases at V and 5 bases at J, with 18 bases between the two ends. In DNA, the CDR3 is TGTGCCAGTAGTCCCCAGGGTGGAGCGAGGGAGACCCAGTACTTC. Translating gives CASSPQGGARETQYF.

The gene calls are TRBV27 and TRBJ2-1, with 7 bases that match TRBD1. The J segment lost 4 bases and the V segment lost 4 bases, leaving 4 bases of the junction unmatched. CDR1 is MNHEY and CDR2 is SMNVEV in the germline V gene (reference sequence). The CDR3 is made up of 14 amino acids. CDR3 coding DNA: TGTGCCAGCAGTTATGAACAGGGGTACAATGAGCAGTTCTTC. This sequence encodes CASSYEQGYNEQFF.

A single count supports this clone. The chain carries TRBV4-3 and TRBJ2-1; 9 positions agree with TRBD1. This CDR3 region has 15 residues. Germline trimming cut 2 bases from V and 4 bases from J; bases unmatched to any gene: 3. The germline gives CDR1 LGHNA, CDR2 YSLEER. The DNA for the CDR3 is TGCGCCAGCAGCCAAAGGACAGGGGATTACAATGAGCAGTTCTTC. It codes for CASSQRTGDYNEQFF.

The chain has TRBV5-7 and TRBJ1-6; TRBD1 is a possible D gene (5 bases). TRBV5-7 is an ORF; its function is uncertain. This CDR3 is 14 amino acids long. V gave up 9 bases and J gave up 7 bases, with 17 bases separating them. The CDR3 reads CATLVGTLNSPLHF. CDR3 sequence (DNA): TGTGCCACCTTGGTGGGGACGCTAAATTCACCCCTCCACTTT.

The chain uses TRBV18 and TRBJ1-1; 7 bases align to TRBD1. Germline CDR1 KGHSH, CDR2 LQKENI. V shed 6 bases and J 3 bases; nucleotides not matched to a gene: 13. This CDR3 comprises 16 residues. CDR3 sequence: CASSPTVGTGDTEAFF. DNA of the CDR3: TGTGCCAGCTCCCCAACAGTAGGCACAGGGGACACTGAAGCTTTCTTT.

The chain has TRBV7-2 and TRBJ1-1; D call uncertain. V was shortened by 2 bases and J by 7 bases, with 14 bases between the two germline ends. The germline gives CDR1 SGHTA, CDR2 FQGNSA. The length of the CDR3 is 14 residues. In DNA, the CDR3 is TGTGCCAGCAGCTTAAAGGTGGGCTTCGGTGAAGCTTTCTTT. Its translation: CASSLKVGFGEAFF.

CDR3 region: CASSFAGVGEKLFF. In DNA, the CDR3 is TGTGCCAGCAGTTTCGCAGGGGTTGGGGAAAAACTGTTTTTT. The V call is TRBV27, the J call TRBJ1-4; TRBD1 is a possible D gene (6 bases). V was trimmed by 3 bases and J by 8 bases, leaving 13 bases between them. The CDR3 spans 14 residues. Germline CDR1 is MNHEY and CDR2 is SMNVEV (reference sequence).

This clone has only one observation. The chain joins TRBV11-2 to TRBJ2-7; D gene unclear. CDR3 size: 12 residues. Per the germline V gene, CDR1 is SGHAT and CDR2 is FQNNGV. Trimming left V 3 bases short and J 6 bases short, with 9 bases between. CDR3 sequence reads: CASSFSGSEQYF. As DNA, the CDR3 is TGTGCCAGCAGCTTTTCAGGATCCGAGCAGTACTTC.

The chain carries TRBV4-3 and TRBJ2-1; D is possibly TRBD1 or TRBD2 (6 bases each). Trimming took 0 bases from V and 7 from J, leaving 13 bases between them. Germline CDR1 and CDR2: LGHNA and YSLEER. This CDR3 is 15 amino acids long. The CDR3 DNA sequence: TGCGCCAGCAGCCAAGATGGAGAGGGGGGTAATGAGCAGTTCTTC. This sequence encodes CASSQDGEGGNEQFF.

The CDR3 reads CASRLGRETEAFF. CDR3 DNA sequence: TGTGCCAGCAGACTCGGACGGGAAACTGAAGCTTTCTTT. The chain combines TRBV2 with TRBJ1-1, with D unclear. CDR1 SNHLY and CDR2 FYNNEI come from the germline V gene. The CDR3 sequence is 13 residues long. Deletions cut 6 bases from V and 5 bases from J, with 13 bases between. Supplemented by reference TRBV2 and TRBJ1-1, the full variable domain reads EPEVTQTPSHQVTQMGQEVILRCVPISNHLYFYWYRQILGQKVEFLVSFYNNEISEKSEIFDDQFSVERPDGSNFTLKIRSTKLEDSAMYFCASRLGRETEAFFGQGTRLTVV.

The chain carries TRBV30 and TRBJ2-1; possible D gene TRBD1, 6 bases. Germline V CDR1 and CDR2: GTSNPN, SVGIG (reference sequence). This CDR3 has 11 amino acids. Trimming shortened V by 6 bases and J by 10 bases, and 13 bases separated the two germline ends. CDR3 loop: CACTGLREQFF. CDR3 bases: TGTGCCTGCACAGGGTTACGGGAGCAGTTCTTC.

Only one count was recorded for this clone. This sequence joins TRBV6-2 or TRBV6-3 and TRBJ2-3; TRBD2 matches 8 bases. V gave up 0 bases and J gave up 4 bases; unmatched junction bases: 12. CDR3 length: 18 amino acids. Per the germline V gene, CDR1 is MNHEY and CDR2 is SVGEGT. The CDR3 here is CASSYSAGEPLVADTQYF. In DNA, the CDR3 is TGTGCCAGCAGTTACTCAGCGGGGGAGCCGCTCGTTGCAGATACGCAGTATTTT.

V gene TRBV6-2 or TRBV6-3 combines with J gene TRBJ2-7, with D tentatively TRBD1 (6 bases). Trimming took off 2 bases at V and 1 base at J, with 6 bases between the two ends. The length of the CDR3 is 13 residues. Germline loops: CDR1 MNHEY, CDR2 SVGEGT. CDR3: CASSYTGSYEQYF. The CDR3 region has the DNA TGTGCCAGCAGTTACACAGGGTCCTACGAGCAGTACTTC.

The chain combines TRBV5-6 with TRBJ1-5; D unclear. V lost 4 bases and J lost 5, with 7 bases in between. The V gene's germline CDR1 is SGHDT and CDR2 YYEEEE. This CDR3 is 12 amino acids long. For the CDR3, the DNA is TGTGCCAGCAGCCGGGGTGATCAGCCCCAGCATTTT. Translated: CASSRGDQPQHF.

This chain connects TRBV5-1 to TRBJ2-7; a possible D gene is TRBD2 (5 bases). This CDR3 is built from 16 residues. V was cut by 0 bases and J by 1 base, with 14 bases left in between. The germline V gene has CDR1 SGHRS and CDR2 YFSETQ. CDR3 DNA sequence: TGCGCCAGCAGCTTGGGGGTTATAGGCGGGTCCTACGAGCAGTACTTC. It yields the protein CASSLGVIGGSYEQYF.